This is a list of T cell receptor beta chains from one sample in a study of blood T cell repertoires in COVID-19. Profiled with immunoSEQ multiplex PCR; TCRdb holds only in-frame clones, not every one. Of under 250,000 clones in the sample, over 65% are singletons; the top ten hold roughly 3.5%. The sequencing sample was made of PBMCs or T cells enriched from blood (not recorded which). These receptors came from a woman aged 55-70 years who had recovered from COVID-19. CDR3s include the opening cysteine and the closing phenylalanine or tryptophan. D genes are given only for firm matches. For some rows the clone size is stated as once, few or many, or as a class when expanded; others skip it.

j_call	clone_size	v_call	d_call	cdr3_nt	cdr3_aa
TRBJ2-1	.	TRBV3-1/TRBV3-2	TRBD1	TGTGCCAGCAGCCAGGCAGGGGGCTCCTACAATGAGCAGTTCTTC	CASSQAGGSYNEQFF
TRBJ1-1	.	TRBV5-4	TRBD1	TGTGCCAGCAGCCACGACCGACAGGGCCCCGAAGGGGGAGCTTTCTTT	CASSHDRQGPEGGAFF
TRBJ1-6	.	TRBV27	.	TGTGCCAGCAGTTTACTCAATTCACCCCTCCACTTT	CASSLLNSPLHF
TRBJ1-1	.	TRBV5-1	.	TGCGCCAGCAGCTTGCAAGGCCAGGGGAACACTGAAGCTTTCTTT	CASSLQGQGNTEAFF
TRBJ1-5	.	TRBV19	.	TGTGCCAGTACCGGCGGACAGTCGGAACAGCCCCAGCATTTT	CASTGGQSEQPQHF
TRBJ1-2	.	TRBV7-2	TRBD1	TGTGCCAGCAGCCCCTGGACAGGGACGAACTATGGCTACACCTTC	CASSPWTGTNYGYTF
TRBJ1-2	.	TRBV7-2	.	TGTGCCAGCAGCTTAGGACAGTTTGGCTACACCTTC	CASSLGQFGYTF
TRBJ1-2	few	TRBV6-1	TRBD1	TGTGCCAGCAGTGAAGCATTTTTTCAGGGGGACTATGGCTACACCTTC	CASSEAFFQGDYGYTF
TRBJ2-2	few	TRBV10-3	.	TGTGCCATCAGTGATCATGGAGGCACCGGGGAGCTGTTTTTT	CAISDHGGTGELFF
TRBJ2-4	.	TRBV6-6	.	TGTGCCGGTGGTGAGGGCATTCAGTACTTC	CAGGEGIQYF
TRBJ2-2	.	TRBV5-1	.	TGCGCCAGCAGCTTGCAAGGGGACGGGGAGCTGTTTTTT	CASSLQGDGELFF
TRBJ2-3	.	TRBV7-2	TRBD2	TGTGCCAGCGACTCGGGACTAGCGGGGGCCACAGATACGCAGTATTTT	CASDSGLAGATDTQYF
TRBJ1-1	once	TRBV5-1	.	TGCGCCAGCAGCTTGGAATACGGGAACACTGAAGCTTTCTTT	CASSLEYGNTEAFF
TRBJ2-1	.	TRBV4-2	TRBD2	TGTGCCAGCAGCCCCCTAGCGGGAACCAACAATGAGCAGTTCTTC	CASSPLAGTNNEQFF
TRBJ1-2	.	TRBV6-5	TRBD1	TGTGCCAGTGAACGGACAGGGGATGGCTACACCTTC	CASERTGDGYTF
TRBJ2-7	few	TRBV11-2	TRBD2	TGTGCCAGCAGCTTATTTCGGGAGGTCCGCTACGAGCAGTACTTC	CASSLFREVRYEQYF
TRBJ2-1	.	TRBV28	TRBD2	TGTGCCAGCAGCCGACTAGCGGGTCCCTTGCTCTTC	CASSRLAGPLLF
TRBJ2-5	once	TRBV19	TRBD1	TGTGCCAGTAGTACCCGGACAGGGGAAGAGACCCAGTACTTC	CASSTRTGEETQYF
TRBJ1-2	few	TRBV5-5	.	TGTGCCAGCAGCTTGGTAGACAGCTTGCATACCTTC	CASSLVDSLHTF
TRBJ2-7	.	TRBV4-1	.	TGCGCCAGCAGCCCTACCGACAGGTCCTACGAGCAGTACTTC	CASSPTDRSYEQYF
TRBJ1-5	.	TRBV3-1/TRBV3-2	TRBD1	TGTGCCAGCAGCCAAGGGACAGGGGTTGGTCAGCCCCAGCATTTT	CASSQGTGVGQPQHF
TRBJ2-4	.	TRBV9	.	TGTGCCAGCAGCGGCCCCAGGGATGGGGCCAAAAACATTCAGTACTTC	CASSGPRDGAKNIQYF
TRBJ2-5	.	TRBV27	TRBD2	TGTGCCAGCAGCCCAGGACTAGCGGGATATCAAGAGACCCAGTACTTC	CASSPGLAGYQETQYF
TRBJ2-7	.	TRBV28	TRBD2	TGTGCCAGCAGCCCTCCGGGGGGCTCCTACGAGCAGTACTTC	CASSPPGGSYEQYF
TRBJ1-1	.	TRBV3-1/TRBV3-2	.	TGTGCCAGCAGCTATTCGGGACAACCAGCTTTCTTT	CASSYSGQPAFF
TRBJ1-2	.	TRBV19	.	TGTGCCAGTAGTGAACAGGGCGTCTATGGCTACACCTTC	CASSEQGVYGYTF
TRBJ2-1	once	TRBV15	TRBD1	TGTGCCACCAGCAATGACAGGGTCGCGGGCCTCAAAGGGAATGAGCAGTTCTTC	CATSNDRVAGLKGNEQFF
TRBJ2-3	.	TRBV19	.	TGTGCCAGTAGTATAGGGGCAGCTAGCACAGATACGCAGTATTTT	CASSIGAASTDTQYF
TRBJ1-4	.	TRBV5-6	TRBD1	TGTGCCAGCATTGGACAGGGGGGTGAAAAACTGTTTTTT	CASIGQGGEKLFF
TRBJ1-1	.	TRBV7-2	TRBD1	TGTGCCAGCAGCTTAGTTTCAGGGGGCGGCACTGAAGCTTTCTTT	CASSLVSGGGTEAFF
TRBJ1-3	.	TRBV4-2	.	TGTGCCAGCAGCCAAGCCTTCTCTTCAGGGCAGGGGAACACCATATATTTT	CASSQAFSSGQGNTIYF
TRBJ2-7	.	TRBV7-9	.	TGTGCCAGCAGCCGGACTGGCTACGAGCAGTACTTC	CASSRTGYEQYF
TRBJ2-3	.	TRBV5-4	.	TGTGCCAGCAGCTCCCTTACTCGCAGCACAGATACGCAGTATTTT	CASSSLTRSTDTQYF
TRBJ2-1	.	TRBV5-8	TRBD2	TGTGCCAGCAGCTTCGGACTAGCGGGAGGACAGTTCTTC	CASSFGLAGGQFF
TRBJ1-1	.	TRBV18	TRBD1	TGTGCCAGCTCACGGGGACAGCCCTATGAAGCTTTCTTT	CASSRGQPYEAFF
TRBJ1-2	.	TRBV9	.	TGTGCCAGCAGCGTAGCTGGGGCAGGGGAAAGGCGTGGCTACACCTTC	CASSVAGAGERRGYTF
TRBJ2-1	.	TRBV7-2	TRBD2	TGTGCCAGCACCGAACTAGCGGGAGGGTACAATGAGCAGTTCTTC	CASTELAGGYNEQFF
TRBJ2-5	.	TRBV7-6	TRBD2	TGTGCCAGCAGCTCACGGACTAGCGGGGGGGCTGAGACCCAGTACTTC	CASSSRTSGGAETQYF
TRBJ1-5	few	TRBV5-1	.	TGCGCCAGCAGCTTGACAGGCAATCAGCCCCAGCATTTT	CASSLTGNQPQHF
TRBJ2-1	once	TRBV11-3	TRBD2	TGTGCCAGCAGCCCCTACGGCCCTAGCGGGAGCGGTGAGCAGTTCTTC	CASSPYGPSGSGEQFF
TRBJ2-2	once	TRBV5-4	.	TGTGCCAGCCTTCAAAGGGGGGGCCGCACCGGGGAGCTGTTTTTT	CASLQRGGRTGELFF
TRBJ1-4	.	TRBV7-9	.	TGTGCCAGCACCCTAGACGGCAGACCTAATGAAAAACTGTTTTTT	CASTLDGRPNEKLFF
TRBJ2-2	.	TRBV6-6	TRBD1	TGTGCCAGCAGTCAGATAACACCTCGACAGGGGGCGAAGGCCGGGGAGCTGTTTTTT	CASSQITPRQGAKAGELFF
TRBJ1-4	.	TRBV12-3/TRBV12-4	.	TGTGCCAGCAGACCGTGGGAGGGGGAAAAACTGTTTTTT	CASRPWEGEKLFF
TRBJ1-1	.	TRBV6-1	.	TGTGCCAGCAGTACCTCGCGGGCGGATACTGAAGCTTTCTTT	CASSTSRADTEAFF
TRBJ2-3	.	TRBV5-1	TRBD1	TGCGCCAGCAGCTATAGGGACAGAGGAGTGCAAGTTACGCAGTATTTT	CASSYRDRGVQVTQYF
TRBJ1-5	.	TRBV5-6	.	TGTGCCAGCAGATTTGGTGACAGACTTGATCAGCCCCAGCATTTT	CASRFGDRLDQPQHF
TRBJ2-7	.	TRBV18	TRBD2	TGTGCCAGCTCACCACGGGAGGGACCGTTTAGCTCCTACGAGCAGTACTTC	CASSPREGPFSSYEQYF
TRBJ1-2	.	TRBV6-5	.	TGTGCCACCCTGGGACGGGGAGGTGGCTACACCTTC	CATLGRGGGYTF
TRBJ2-4	.	TRBV5-1	TRBD2	TGCGCCAGCAGCTTGGCTAGCGGGGGCGAAAACATTCAGTACTTC	CASSLASGGENIQYF
TRBJ2-2	.	TRBV6-5	TRBD1	TGTGCCAGCGCACCCCGACAGGGAAGTACCGGGGAGCTGTTTTTT	CASAPRQGSTGELFF
TRBJ1-6	few	TRBV14	.	TGTGCCAGCAGCCAAGATGGAGGGTTTACTTCACCCCTCCACTTT	CASSQDGGFTSPLHF
TRBJ1-6	.	TRBV19	.	TGTGCCAGTAGCCAACAGGGTAGGGGAAATTCACCCCTCCACTTT	CASSQQGRGNSPLHF
TRBJ1-2	once	TRBV4-2	.	TGTGCCAGCAGCCAAGATTCAGGGGAGTTAGCTTTGGGTGGCTACACCTTC	CASSQDSGELALGGYTF
TRBJ2-1	.	TRBV10-1	.	TGCGCCAGCTCTCCAGCGAACTACCCTGAGCAGTTCTTC	CASSPANYPEQFF
TRBJ2-7	.	TRBV12-3/TRBV12-4	.	TGTGCCAGCGGACATTTCTACGAGCAGTACTTC	CASGHFYEQYF